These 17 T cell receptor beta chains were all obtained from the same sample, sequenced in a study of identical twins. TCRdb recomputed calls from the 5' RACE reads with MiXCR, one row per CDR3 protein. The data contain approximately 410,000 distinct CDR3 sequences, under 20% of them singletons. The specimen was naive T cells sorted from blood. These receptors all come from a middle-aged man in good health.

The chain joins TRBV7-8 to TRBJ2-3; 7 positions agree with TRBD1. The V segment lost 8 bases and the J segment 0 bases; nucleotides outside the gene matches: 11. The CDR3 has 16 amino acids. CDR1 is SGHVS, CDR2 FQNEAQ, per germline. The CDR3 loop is CASCYGTATSTDTQYF. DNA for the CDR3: TGTGCCAGCTGCTACGGGACAGCGACTAGCACAGATACGCAGTATTTT.

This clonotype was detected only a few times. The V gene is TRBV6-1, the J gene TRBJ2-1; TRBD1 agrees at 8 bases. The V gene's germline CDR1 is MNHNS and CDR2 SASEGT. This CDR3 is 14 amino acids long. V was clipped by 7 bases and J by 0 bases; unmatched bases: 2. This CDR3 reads CASKTGGSYNEQFF. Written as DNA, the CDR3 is TGTGCCAGCAAAACAGGGGGCTCCTACAATGAGCAGTTCTTC.

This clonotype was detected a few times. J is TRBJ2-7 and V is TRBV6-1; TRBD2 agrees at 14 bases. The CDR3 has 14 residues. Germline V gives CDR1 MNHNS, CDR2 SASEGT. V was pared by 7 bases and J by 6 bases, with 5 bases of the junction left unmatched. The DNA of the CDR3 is TGTGCCAGCAAGACTAGCGGGGGGGCCCTCGAGCAGTACTTC. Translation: CASKTSGGALEQYF.

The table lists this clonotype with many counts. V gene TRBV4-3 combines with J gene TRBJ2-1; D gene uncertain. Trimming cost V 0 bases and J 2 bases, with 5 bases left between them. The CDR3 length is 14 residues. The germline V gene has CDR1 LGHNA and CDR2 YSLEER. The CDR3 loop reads CASSQDPTYNEQFF. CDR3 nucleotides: TGCGCCAGCAGCCAAGATCCTACCTACAATGAGCAGTTCTTC.

Written as DNA, the CDR3 is TGTGCCAGCAGTTACTCGGGACGTAATGAAAAACTGTTTTTT. It is translated as CASSYSGRNEKLFF. The J gene is TRBJ1-4, the V gene TRBV6-2 or TRBV6-3; D might be TRBD1 (5 bases). Trimming pared 0 bases from V and 4 bases from J, leaving 6 bases between. The CDR3 is 14 residues long. In germline, CDR1 is MNHEY, CDR2 SVGEGT.

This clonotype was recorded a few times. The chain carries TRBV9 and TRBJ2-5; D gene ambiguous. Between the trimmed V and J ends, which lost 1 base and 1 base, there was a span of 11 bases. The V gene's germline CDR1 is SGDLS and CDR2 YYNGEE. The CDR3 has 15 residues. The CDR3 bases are TGTGCCAGCAGCGTAAGTCCCGTCAGCCAAGAGACCCAGTACTTC. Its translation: CASSVSPVSQETQYF.

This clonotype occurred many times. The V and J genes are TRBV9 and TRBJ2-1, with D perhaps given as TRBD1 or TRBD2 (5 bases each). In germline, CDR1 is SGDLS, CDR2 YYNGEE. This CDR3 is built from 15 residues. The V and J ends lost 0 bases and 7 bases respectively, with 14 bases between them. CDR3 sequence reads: CASSVGLTWGNEQFF. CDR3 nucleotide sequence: TGTGCCAGCAGCGTAGGGCTTACCTGGGGGAATGAGCAGTTCTTC.

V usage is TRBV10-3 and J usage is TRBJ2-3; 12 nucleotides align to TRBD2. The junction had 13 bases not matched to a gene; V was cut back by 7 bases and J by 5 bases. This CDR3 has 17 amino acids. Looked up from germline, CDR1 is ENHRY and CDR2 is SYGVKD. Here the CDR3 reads CAIMRGRLAGEEDTQYF. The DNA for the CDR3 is TGTGCCATCATGAGGGGGAGACTAGCGGGAGAGGAAGATACGCAGTATTTT.

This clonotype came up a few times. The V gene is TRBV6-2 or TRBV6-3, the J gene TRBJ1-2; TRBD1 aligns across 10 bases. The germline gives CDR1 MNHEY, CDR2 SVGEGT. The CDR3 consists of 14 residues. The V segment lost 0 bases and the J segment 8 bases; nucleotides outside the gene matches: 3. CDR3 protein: CASSYSGTGEGYTF. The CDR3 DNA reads TGTGCCAGCAGTTACTCCGGGACAGGGGAAGGCTACACCTTC.

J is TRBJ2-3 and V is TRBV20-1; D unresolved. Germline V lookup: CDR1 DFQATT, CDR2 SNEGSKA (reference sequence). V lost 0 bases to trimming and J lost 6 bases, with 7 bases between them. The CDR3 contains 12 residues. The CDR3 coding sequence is TGCAGTGCTAGAGATCACCGCGATACGCAGTATTTT. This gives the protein CSARDHRDTQYF.

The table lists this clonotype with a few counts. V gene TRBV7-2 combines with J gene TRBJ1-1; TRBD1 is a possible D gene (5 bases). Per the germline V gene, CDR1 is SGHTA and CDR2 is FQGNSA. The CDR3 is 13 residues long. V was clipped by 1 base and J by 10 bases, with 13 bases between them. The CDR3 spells CASSLDQGSGAFF. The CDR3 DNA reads TGTGCCAGCAGCTTAGATCAGGGTTCTGGAGCTTTCTTT. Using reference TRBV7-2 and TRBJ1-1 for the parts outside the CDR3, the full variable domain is GAGVSQSPSNKVTEKGKDVELRCDPISGHTALYWYRQSLGQGLEFLIYFQGNSAPDKSGLPSDRFSAERTGGSVSTLTIQRTQQEDSAVYLCASSLDQGSGAFFGQGTRLTVV.

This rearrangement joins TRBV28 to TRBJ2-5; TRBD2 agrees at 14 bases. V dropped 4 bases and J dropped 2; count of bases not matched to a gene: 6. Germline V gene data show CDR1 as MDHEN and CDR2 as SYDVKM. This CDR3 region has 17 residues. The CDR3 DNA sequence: TGTGCCAGCAGTTCGGGACTAGCGGGGGTGAATCAAGAGACCCAGTACTTC. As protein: CASSSGLAGVNQETQYF.

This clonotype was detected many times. CDR3 sequence (DNA): TGTGCCAGCAGCACTAGCGGGACGACTGAAGCTTTCTTT. As protein: CASSTSGTTEAFF. The chain couples TRBV7-9 to TRBJ1-1; tentatively, D is TRBD1 (5 bases). Trimming shortened V by 5 bases and J by 5 bases, and 12 bases separated the two germline ends. Germline CDR1 and CDR2: SEHNR and FQNEAQ (reference sequence). The CDR3 runs 13 residues.

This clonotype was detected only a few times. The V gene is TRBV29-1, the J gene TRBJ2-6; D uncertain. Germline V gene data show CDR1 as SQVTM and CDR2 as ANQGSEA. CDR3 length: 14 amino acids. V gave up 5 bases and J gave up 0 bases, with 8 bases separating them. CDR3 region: CSVRANSGANVLTF. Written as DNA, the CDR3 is TGCAGCGTTCGAGCCAACTCTGGGGCCAACGTCCTGACTTTC.

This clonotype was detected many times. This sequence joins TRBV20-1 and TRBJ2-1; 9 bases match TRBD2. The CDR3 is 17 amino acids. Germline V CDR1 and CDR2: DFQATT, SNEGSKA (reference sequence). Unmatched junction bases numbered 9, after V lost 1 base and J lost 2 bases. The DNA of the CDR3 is TGCAGTGCTAGAGCTCGGGGCGGGGGGGCCGCCTACAATGAGCAGTTCTTC. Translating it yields CSARARGGGAAYNEQFF.

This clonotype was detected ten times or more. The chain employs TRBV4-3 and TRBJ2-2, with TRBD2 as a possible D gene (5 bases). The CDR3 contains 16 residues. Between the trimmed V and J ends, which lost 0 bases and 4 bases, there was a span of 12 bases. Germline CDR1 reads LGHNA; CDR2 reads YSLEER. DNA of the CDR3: TGCGCCAGCAGCCAAGATAAAGTGGCGGGCACCGGGGAGCTGTTTTTT. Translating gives CASSQDKVAGTGELFF.

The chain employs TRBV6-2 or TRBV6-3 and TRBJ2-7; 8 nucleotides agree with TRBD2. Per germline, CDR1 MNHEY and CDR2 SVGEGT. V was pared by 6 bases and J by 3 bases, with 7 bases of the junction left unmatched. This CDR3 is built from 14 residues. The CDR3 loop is CASSGGGIFYEQYF. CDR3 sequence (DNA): TGTGCCAGCAGCGGCGGGGGGATTTTCTACGAGCAGTACTTC.